Listed below are T cell receptor beta chains from one sample, sequenced in a study of T cell repertoires in aging, cancer and after chemotherapy. TCRdb re-derived calls from the multiplex PCR reads in MiXCR, one entry per CDR3 protein. There are over a thousand distinct CDR3 sequences in the sample; around 30% occur only once, and approximately 71% lies in the top ten. The material sequenced was blood. All receptors come from a human donor with a solid tumor. Both conserved end residues are part of each CDR3. A D gene is named only where the DNA matches it firmly. Clone size is given for some rows only: seen once, a few or many times, or a class if the clone is expanded.

DNA,CDR3,V,D,J,size
TGTGCCAGCAGCTTGTGGACTAGCGGCTCAACCGGGGAGCTGTTTTTT,CASSLWTSGSTGELFF,TRBV5-4,TRBD2,TRBJ2-2,-
TGTGCCAGCAGTAGCAGGCGGACCTACGAGCAGTACTTC,CASSSRRTYEQYF,TRBV6-1,-,TRBJ2-7,-
TGTGCCAGCAGCTTGGGCCGGATTGAGACCCAGTACTTC,CASSLGRIETQYF,TRBV5-5,-,TRBJ2-5,few
TGCAGCGCCGTACAGGGGTCGGTCTACAATGAGCAGTTCTTC,CSAVQGSVYNEQFF,TRBV29-1,TRBD1,TRBJ2-1,large
TGCGCCAGCAGCTTACCGGACAGGGCTTCACCCCTCCACTTT,CASSLPDRASPLHF,TRBV5-1,TRBD1,TRBJ1-6,-
TGTGCCAGTAGCGTTACCGGGACAGGGGAGAATGGCTACACCTTC,CASSVTGTGENGYTF,TRBV19,TRBD1,TRBJ1-2,few
TGTGCCAGCGGGACTTTCTACAATGAGCAGTTCTTC,CASGTFYNEQFF,TRBV27,-,TRBJ2-1,-
TGTGCCAGTAGTAGGGGATCCTACGAGCAGTACTTC,CASSRGSYEQYF,TRBV19,-,TRBJ2-7,-
TGCAGTGCTGAGGGGACGAGCACAGATACGCAGTATTTT,CSAEGTSTDTQYF,TRBV20-1,-,TRBJ2-3,few
TGTGCCAGCAGTCCTCAGGGACAGGGTTTATACGAGCAGTACTTC,CASSPQGQGLYEQYF,TRBV6-5,TRBD1,TRBJ2-7,few
TGTGCCAGTATGGGGTGGGTGAACACTGAAGCTTTCTTT,CASMGWVNTEAFF,TRBV19,-,TRBJ1-1,-
TGTGCCTGGAGTCCTGGGGTACAAGACACCCAGTACTTT,CAWSPGVQDTQYF,TRBV30,-,TRBJ2-3,-
TGTGCCTGGAGGTCTCCCCGGGGGACCACAGATACGCAGTATTTT,CAWRSPRGTTDTQYF,TRBV30,-,TRBJ2-3,few
TGTGCCAGCAGTGACACTGACAGGGCAACTGAAGCTTTCTTT,CASSDTDRATEAFF,TRBV6-4,TRBD1,TRBJ1-1,few
TGTGCTAGTACCTTCGCGCGGGGGCCTAACAATGAGCAGTTCTTC,CASTFARGPNNEQFF,TRBV12-5,-,TRBJ2-1,-
TGTGCCAGCAGACTGGGACAGATTCTATATGGCTACACCTTC,CASRLGQILYGYTF,TRBV2,TRBD1,TRBJ1-2,-
TGTGCCAGCAGCATAGCGGGGGGACGGGAGCAGTTCTTC,CASSIAGGREQFF,TRBV5-6,TRBD2,TRBJ2-1,-
TGTGCCAGCAGCTTTCTAGGACAGGGGGCCGTTCAGCCCCAGCATTTT,CASSFLGQGAVQPQHF,TRBV7-6,TRBD1,TRBJ1-5,-
TGTGCCAGCAGCTTAGATCTATACACTGAAGCTTTCTTT,CASSLDLYTEAFF,TRBV11-2,-,TRBJ1-1,-
TGCAGCGAGGGGGTGGAGACCCAGTACTTC,CSEGVETQYF,TRBV20-1,-,TRBJ2-5,few
TGTGCCAGCAGGTGGGGGACAGGGATATACGAGCAGTACTTC,CASRWGTGIYEQYF,TRBV12-3/TRBV12-4,TRBD1,TRBJ2-7,-
TGTGCCAGCAGTCTCGTAGCGGGGTCTGCCGAGCAGTACTTC,CASSLVAGSAEQYF,TRBV27,TRBD2,TRBJ2-7,medium-sized
TGTGCCAGCAGGAGGGTAAGCTACACCTTC,CASRRVSYTF,TRBV28,-,TRBJ1-2,-
TGTGCCAGCAGCCCCGACCGGACGGCGGTCGACTATGGCTACACCTTC,CASSPDRTAVDYGYTF,TRBV27,-,TRBJ1-2,-
TGTGCCATCAGTGACCCCTTCTTCATGAACACTGAAGCTTTCTTT,CAISDPFFMNTEAFF,TRBV10-3,-,TRBJ1-1,few
TGTGCCAGCAGCCGCAAGTCCACAATGGAAGAAAAACTGTTTTTT,CASSRKSTMEEKLFF,TRBV12-3/TRBV12-4,-,TRBJ1-4,-
TGTGCCAGTAGTATATTGCCGGGATTGGTGAACACTGAAGCTTTCTTT,CASSILPGLVNTEAFF,TRBV19,-,TRBJ1-1,-
TGTGCCTCCGGGAGGGGGTCAACTAATGAAAAACTGTTTTTT,CASGRGSTNEKLFF,TRBV6-5,-,TRBJ1-4,-
TGTGCCAGCAGCGTCGGACGGATTAGCAATCAGCCCCAGCATTTT,CASSVGRISNQPQHF,TRBV6-1,-,TRBJ1-5,few